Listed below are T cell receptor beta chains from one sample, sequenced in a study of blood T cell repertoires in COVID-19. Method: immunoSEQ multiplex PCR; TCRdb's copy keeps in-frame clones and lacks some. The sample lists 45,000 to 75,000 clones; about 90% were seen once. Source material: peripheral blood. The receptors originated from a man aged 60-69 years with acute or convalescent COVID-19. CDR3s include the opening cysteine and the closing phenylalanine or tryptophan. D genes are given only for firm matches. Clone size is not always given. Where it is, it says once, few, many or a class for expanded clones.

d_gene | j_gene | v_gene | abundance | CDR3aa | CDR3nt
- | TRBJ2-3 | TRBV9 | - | CASSVAYTDTQYF | TGTGCCAGCAGCGTAGCCTACACAGATACGCAGTATTTT
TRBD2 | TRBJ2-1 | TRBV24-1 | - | CATSDLRLAGNNEQFF | TGTGCCACCAGTGATCTGAGACTAGCGGGGAACAATGAGCAGTTCTTC
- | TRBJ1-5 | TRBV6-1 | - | CASSEARQQPQHF | TGTGCCAGCAGTGAAGCTCGACAACAGCCCCAGCATTTT
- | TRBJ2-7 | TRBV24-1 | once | CATSVREEQYF | TGTGCCACCAGTGTACGGGAGGAGCAGTACTTC
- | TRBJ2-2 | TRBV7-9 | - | CASSFLASGSTGELFF | TGTGCCAGCAGCTTTTTAGCGTCGGGGAGCACCGGGGAGCTGTTTTTT
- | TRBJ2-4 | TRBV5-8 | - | CASSFDIGTKNIQYF | TGTGCCAGCAGCTTCGACATAGGAACCAAAAACATTCAGTACTTC
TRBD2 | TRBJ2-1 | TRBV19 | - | CASSIGGPGLAGGYNEQFF | TGTGCCAGTAGTATTGGAGGGCCTGGGCTAGCGGGTGGATACAATGAGCAGTTCTTC
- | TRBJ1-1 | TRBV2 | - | CASSDLLRQAMNTEAFF | TGTGCCAGCAGTGACCTACTCCGACAGGCGATGAACACTGAAGCTTTCTTT
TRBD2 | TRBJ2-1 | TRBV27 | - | CASSLPSGGVAGGRNYNEQFF | TGTGCCAGCAGTTTACCCTCGGGGGGGGTAGCGGGAGGAAGGAATTACAATGAGCAGTTCTTC
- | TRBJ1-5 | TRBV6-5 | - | CASSYQDSNQPQHF | TGTGCCAGCAGCTACCAGGATAGCAATCAGCCCCAGCATTTT
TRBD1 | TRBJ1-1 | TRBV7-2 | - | CASSLRTGSTEAFF | TGTGCCAGCAGCTTAAGGACAGGGAGCACTGAAGCTTTCTTT
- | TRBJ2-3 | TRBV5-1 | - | CASSLQGPLLTDTQYF | TGCGCCAGCAGCTTACAGGGTCCCCTATTGACAGATACGCAGTATTTT
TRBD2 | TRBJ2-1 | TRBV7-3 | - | CASSLGLARSYNEQFF | TGTGCCAGCAGCCTCGGACTAGCGCGAAGCTACAATGAGCAGTTCTTC
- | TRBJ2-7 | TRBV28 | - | CASSLGGARGSNEQYF | TGTGCCAGCAGTTTAGGGGGGGCCCGCGGTTCCAACGAGCAGTACTTC
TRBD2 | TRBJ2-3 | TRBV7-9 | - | CASSFELAGASDTQYF | TGTGCCAGCAGCTTCGAACTAGCGGGAGCCAGCGATACGCAGTATTTT
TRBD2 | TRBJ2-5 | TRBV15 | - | CATSKLLAGGETQYF | TGTGCCACCAGCAAACTACTAGCGGGCGGGGAGACCCAGTACTTC
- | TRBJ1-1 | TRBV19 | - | CASRWDTMNTEAFF | TGTGCCAGCAGATGGGACACCATGAACACTGAAGCTTTCTTT
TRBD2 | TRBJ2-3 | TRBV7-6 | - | CASSPLAGAADTQYF | TGTGCCAGCAGCCCACTAGCGGGAGCAGCAGATACGCAGTATTTT
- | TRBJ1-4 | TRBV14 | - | CASSQQANEKLFF | TGTGCCAGCAGCCAGCAGGCTAATGAAAAACTGTTTTTT
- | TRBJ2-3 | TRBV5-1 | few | CASGYGRGTADTQYF | TGCGCCAGCGGCTATGGTAGGGGGACGGCAGATACGCAGTATTTT
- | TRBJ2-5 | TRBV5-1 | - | CASSFLGRGETQYF | TGCGCCAGCAGCTTCCTTGGACGGGGAGAGACCCAGTACTTC
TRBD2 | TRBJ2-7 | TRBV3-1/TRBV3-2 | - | CASSLNAGTSGSYEQYF | TGTGCCAGCAGCCTCAACGCCGGGACTAGCGGGAGTTACGAGCAGTACTTC
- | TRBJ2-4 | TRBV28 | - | CASSSPDYFSGNIQYF | TGTGCCAGCAGTTCCCCTGACTACTTTTCAGGAAACATTCAGTACTTC
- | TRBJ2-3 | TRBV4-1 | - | CASSQTGTRLLTDTQYF | TGCGCCAGCAGCCAGACCGGGACTCGCCTCCTCACAGATACGCAGTATTTT
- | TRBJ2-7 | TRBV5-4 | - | CASSLVGSSYEQYF | TGTGCCAGCAGCTTGGTCGGGTCCTCCTACGAGCAGTACTTC
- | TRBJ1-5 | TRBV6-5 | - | CASMKASRGEAQHF | TGTGCCAGCATGAAGGCGTCTCGGGGAGAGGCCCAGCATTTT
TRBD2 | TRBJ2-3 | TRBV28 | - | CASGLRQGPYSGRSDTQYF | TGTGCCAGCGGCCTTAGGCAGGGGCCGTATAGCGGGAGGTCAGATACGCAGTATTTT
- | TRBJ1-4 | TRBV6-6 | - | CASSGSSGGELFF | TGTGCCAGCAGTGGGTCATCGGGGGGAGAACTGTTTTTT
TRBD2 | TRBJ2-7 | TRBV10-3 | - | CAISDSGRAGYEQYF | TGTGCCATCAGTGATAGCGGGAGGGCCGGTTACGAGCAGTACTTC
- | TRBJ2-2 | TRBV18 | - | CASSPDITGELFF | TGTGCCAGCTCCCCCGACATAACCGGGGAGCTGTTTTTT
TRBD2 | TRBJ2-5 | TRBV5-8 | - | CASNLGLAGEETQYF | TGTGCCAGTAATCTTGGACTAGCGGGAGAAGAGACCCAGTACTTC
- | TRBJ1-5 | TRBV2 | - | CASREQGWHQPQHF | TGTGCCAGCAGGGAACAGGGTTGGCATCAGCCCCAGCATTTT
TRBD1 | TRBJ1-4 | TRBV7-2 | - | CASSWGQVAASNEKLFF | TGTGCCAGCAGCTGGGGACAGGTCGCAGCGTCTAATGAAAAACTGTTTTTT
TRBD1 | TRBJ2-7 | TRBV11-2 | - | CASSLVLAGGALEEHF | TGTGCCAGCAGCTTAGTCCTTGCAGGGGGCGCGTTGGAAGAGCACTTC
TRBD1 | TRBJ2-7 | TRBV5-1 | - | CASSLGGQGNEQYF | TGCGCCAGCAGCTTGGGAGGACAGGGGAACGAGCAGTACTTC
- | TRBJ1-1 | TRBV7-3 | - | CASSLEGSTEAFF | TGTGCCAGCAGCTTAGAAGGGAGCACTGAAGCTTTCTTT
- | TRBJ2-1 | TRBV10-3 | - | CAIRELAAYNEQFF | TGTGCCATCAGAGAACTAGCAGCCTACAATGAGCAGTTCTTC
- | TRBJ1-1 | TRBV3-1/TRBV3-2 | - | CASSQGTYTGRGATEAFF | TGTGCCAGCAGCCAAGGGACCTACACAGGGCGGGGGGCCACTGAAGCTTTCTTT
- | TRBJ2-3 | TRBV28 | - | CASSLSSDTQYF | TGTGCCAGCAGTTTATCCTCAGATACGCAGTATTTT
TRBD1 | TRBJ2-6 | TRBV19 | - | CASSRQGAGGANVLTF | TGTGCCAGTAGTAGGCAGGGGGCAGGTGGGGCCAACGTCCTGACTTTC
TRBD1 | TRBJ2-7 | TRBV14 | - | CASSQLQQGAWEQYF | TGTGCCAGCAGCCAACTCCAACAGGGGGCTTGGGAGCAGTACTTC
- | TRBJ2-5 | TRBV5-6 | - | CASSSSGLTRGTQYF | TGTGCCAGCAGCTCCTCCGGACTAACTCGGGGGACCCAGTACTTC
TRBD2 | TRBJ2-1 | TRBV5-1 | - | CATQQGASGFSYNEQFF | TGCGCCACCCAGCAAGGGGCTAGCGGGTTCTCCTACAATGAGCAGTTCTTC
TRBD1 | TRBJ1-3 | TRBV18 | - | CASSPLGTAGNTIYF | TGTGCCAGCTCACCTCTCGGGACAGCGGGAAACACCATATATTTT
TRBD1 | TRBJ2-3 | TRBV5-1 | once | CASSRDRGTDTQYF | TGCGCCAGCAGCAGGGACAGGGGAACAGATACGCAGTATTTT
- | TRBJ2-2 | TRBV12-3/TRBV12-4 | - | CATQPGGTGELFF | TGTGCCACACAACCCGGGGGTACCGGGGAGCTGTTTTTT
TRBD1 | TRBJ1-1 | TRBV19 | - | CASSANRGVGTEAFF | TGTGCCAGTAGTGCAAACAGGGGAGTGGGGACTGAAGCTTTCTTT
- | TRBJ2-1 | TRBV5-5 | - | CASSLPGLGNEQFF | TGTGCCAGCAGCTTACCAGGGTTGGGCAATGAGCAGTTCTTC
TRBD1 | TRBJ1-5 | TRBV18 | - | CASSSTGNPSNQPQHF | TGTGCCAGCTCCTCGACAGGGAACCCTAGCAATCAGCCCCAGCATTTT
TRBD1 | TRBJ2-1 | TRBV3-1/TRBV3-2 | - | CASSQATRDRGFEQFF | TGTGCCAGCAGCCAAGCTACCCGGGACAGGGGGTTCGAGCAGTTCTTC
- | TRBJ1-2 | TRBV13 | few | CASSSRQAPLGGYTF | TGTGCCAGCAGCTCACGACAGGCCCCACTTGGAGGCTACACCTTC
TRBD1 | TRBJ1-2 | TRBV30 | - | CAWSGTGLGPLGYTF | TGTGCCTGGAGCGGGACAGGTCTAGGACCCCTGGGCTACACCTTC